This T cell receptor beta chain was retrieved from a study of blood T cell repertoires in COVID-19. As for the study in general: Sample material is recorded as cDNA or gDNA derived from T cells, B-cell-depleted T cells, or PBMCs.

V lost 3 bases to trimming and J lost 6 bases, with 12 bases between them. This CDR3 has 14 amino acids. Germline V CDR1 and CDR2: SNHLY, FYNNEI. As processed by the authors: Nucleated cell number was recorded as an estimate derived from reference gene primer amplification. TCRdb keeps only in-frame clones here, not all; method: immunoSEQ multiplex PCR. Clonal size and the V and J genes are those of that table, whereas D and trimming came from the DNA. The sample includes about 300,000 clones, approximately 90% of them seen just once. J is TRBJ1-5 and V is TRBV2, with D maybe TRBD1 (5 bases). Sequences were obtained from peripheral blood. This TCR derives from a middle-aged man with acute or convalescent COVID-19. This chain's CDR3 is CASSDQGVGQPQHF. The CDR3, as DNA: TGTGCCAGCAGTGATCAAGGGGTCGGTCAGCCCCAGCATTTT. Drawing the rest from reference TRBV2 and TRBJ1-5, the complete variable domain is EPEVTQTPSHQVTQMGQEVILRCVPISNHLYFYWYRQILGQKVEFLVSFYNNEISEKSEIFDDQFSVERPDGSNFTLKIRSTKLEDSAMYFCASSDQGVGQPQHFGDGTRLSIL.